This TCR beta chain originates from a study of shared clonotypes between healthy human individuals. Study-wide context: Donors, aged 18 to 49, were a couple of women and a few men.

Healthy and HIV-negative, the adult donors had no recent acute infections or vaccinations. Replicate sorted-subset PCRs were loaded with approximately 190 ng DNA, 30,000 or so T cell genomes. Measured with immunoSEQ multiplex PCR; TCRdb has only the in-frame clones, and not every one. The table lists over 950,000 clones, approximately 80% of them singletons. CDR3 length: 15 residues. V was shortened by 0 bases and J by 5 bases, with 14 bases between the two germline ends. Germline V CDR1 and CDR2: SGHRS, YFSETQ. The sequence was obtained from a man aged 18 to 30 in good health. Some clones in this sample may be carry-over from other donors' samples. The chain carries TRBV5-1 and TRBJ1-2; no clear D gene. Sequenced input: memory CD4+ T cells from PBMCs. Subset of the sample: CD45RA-negative fraction. The CDR3 coding sequence is TGCGCCAGCAGCTTGGGCCAGGCCCTAGGGTATGGCTACACCTTC. It specifies CASSLGQALGYGYTF. Combining the CDR3 with reference TRBV5-1 and TRBJ1-2 gives the whole variable domain KAGVTQTPRYLIKTRGQQVTLSCSPISGHRSVSWYQQTPGQGLQFLFEYFSETQRNKGNFPGRFSGRQFSNSRSEMNVSTLELGDSALYLCASSLGQALGYGYTFGSGTRLTVV.